The 5 T cell receptor beta chains below were found in one sample sequenced in a study of blood T cell repertoires in COVID-19. TCRdb keeps only in-frame clones here, not all; method: immunoSEQ multiplex PCR. The sample yields about 280,000 clones, 85% seen once. The material sequenced was peripheral blood. These receptors came from a human donor in a cohort sampled during active COVID-19.

The V call is TRBV21-1, the J call TRBJ2-4; the table's D call TRBD1 went unverified against the DNA. TRBV21-1 is assigned pseudogene status. The CDR3 is 14 residues long. The CDR3 nucleotides are TGTGCCAGCAGCAATTCGGGACAGAAAAACATTCAGTACTTC. The encoded protein is CASSNSGQKNIQYF.

The V and J genes are TRBV7-2 and TRBJ2-7, with 11 bases fitting TRBD2. This CDR3 spans 15 amino acids. The trim removed 4 bases at V and 4 bases at J, leaving 6 bases unmatched. CDR1 is SGHTA and CDR2 is FQGNSA in the germline V gene. CDR3 in amino acids: CASSYTGTSGYEQYF. In DNA, the CDR3 is TGTGCCAGCAGCTACACCGGGACTAGCGGATACGAGCAGTACTTC.

V gene TRBV4-1 combines with J gene TRBJ2-7, with D possibly being TRBD2 (5 bases). V was shortened by 1 base and J by 3 bases, with 13 bases between the two germline ends. The CDR3 consists of 15 residues. Germline loops: CDR1 MGHRA, CDR2 YSYEKL. In nucleotides, the CDR3 is TGCGCCAGCAGCCAAGCCCAGACTAAGGACTACGAGCAGTACTTC. Protein: CASSQAQTKDYEQYF.

This clone was seen a handful of times. The chain recombines TRBV19 with TRBJ2-2; the D gene is possibly TRBD1 (6 bases). V was trimmed by 9 bases and J by 4 bases, leaving 15 bases between them. This CDR3 contains 14 residues. Germline loops: CDR1 LNHDA, CDR2 SQIVND (reference sequence). CDR3 region: CASHLTGGTGELFF. In DNA form, the CDR3 reads TGTGCCAGCCACTTGACAGGAGGCACCGGGGAGCTGTTTTTT.

The chain is built from TRBV4-2 and TRBJ1-5, with TRBD1 as a possible D gene (5 bases). Germline-derived CDR1 and CDR2 are LGHNA and YNFKEQ. The CDR3 totals 12 residues. Deletions cut 0 bases from V and 9 bases from J, with 6 bases between. DNA for the CDR3: TGTGCCAGCAGCCAAGAAAGGGGGCCCCAGCATTTT. This encodes CASSQERGPQHF.